One and the same sample provided the 23 T cell receptor beta chains below, sequenced in a study of blood T cell repertoires in COVID-19. The protocol was immunoSEQ multiplex PCR, while the TCRdb copy is restricted to in-frame clones and leaves out a portion. The table has under 300,000 clones, around 84% seen once. Sequenced: PBMCs or T cells enriched from blood (not recorded which). The receptors come from a woman in her 50s who had been exposed to COVID-19.

The rearrangement joins TRBV6-5 to TRBJ1-3, with D possibly matching TRBD1 (5 bases). CDR1 and CDR2 from the germline V gene are MNHEY and SVGAGI. The CDR3 has 16 residues. V lost 2 bases and J lost 0, with 11 bases in between. The CDR3 here is CASSYELGLSGNTIYF. The CDR3 DNA follows: TGTGCCAGCAGTTACGAGTTGGGGCTCTCTGGAAACACCATATATTTT.

The chain couples TRBV12-3 or TRBV12-4 to TRBJ1-2, with D unclear. This CDR3 region has 13 residues. V dropped 3 bases and J dropped 7 bases, with 12 bases sitting between them. The CDR3 spells CASSLVQFSGYTF. CDR3 coding DNA: TGTGCCAGCAGTTTGGTACAGTTTAGTGGCTACACCTTC.

The CDR3 reads CASSRLAGGNEQFF. CDR3 nucleotide sequence: TGTGCCAGCAGTCGACTAGCGGGGGGGAATGAGCAGTTCTTC. The rearrangement links TRBV7-9 to TRBJ2-1; 14 bases agree with TRBD2. Germline V gene sequence: CDR1 SEHNR, CDR2 FQNEAQ (reference sequence). The CDR3 sequence is 14 residues long. Trimming removed 6 bases from V and 7 bases from J; junction bases left unmatched: 2.

The chain has TRBV28 and TRBJ1-2, with 9 positions matching TRBD1. The CDR3 has 14 residues. Germline assignment: CDR1 MDHEN and CDR2 SYDVKM. This chain's CDR3 is CVLDPGQGNYGYTF. In nucleotides, the CDR3 is TGTGTTCTCGACCCGGGACAGGGAAACTATGGCTACACCTTC.

This clone was seen only a few times. This sequence joins TRBV11-3 and TRBJ2-5, with D perhaps TRBD1 (6 bases). Germline V gives CDR1 SGHNT, CDR2 YENEEA. This CDR3 is built from 16 residues. Trimming pared 2 bases from V and 4 bases from J, leaving 17 bases between. The CDR3: CASSLQGPGPIETQYF. CDR3 nucleotide sequence: TGTGCCAGCAGCTTACAGGGGCCGGGACCCATAGAGACCCAGTACTTC.

This CDR3 reads CASSLGLSQGFEQYF. The DNA for the CDR3 is TGTGCCAGCAGCTTGGGTCTAAGCCAGGGGTTCGAGCAGTACTTC. J is TRBJ2-7 and V is TRBV7-8; the D gene is possibly TRBD1 (6 bases). The CDR3 is made up of 15 amino acids. The germline CDR1 and CDR2 sequences are SGHVS and FQNEAQ. V was pared by 3 bases and J by 6 bases, with 18 bases between. The full variable domain, completed using reference TRBV7-8 and TRBJ2-7, is GAGVSQSPRYKVAKRGQDVALRCDPISGHVSLFWYQQALGQGPEFLTYFQNEAQLDKSGLPSDRFFAERPEGSVSTLKIQRTQQEDSAVYLCASSLGLSQGFEQYFGPGTRLTVT.

This chain joins TRBV29-1 and TRBJ1-1, with D possibly TRBD1 on 5 matching bases. In germline, CDR1 is SQVTM, CDR2 ANQGSEA. Trimming removed 0 bases at V and 4 bases at J, with 15 bases between. CDR3 size: 15 residues. Here the CDR3 DNA reads TGCAGCGTTGAAGATCTTCTGTGGGGGGGCACTGAAGCTTTCTTT. It codes for CSVEDLLWGGTEAFF.

The V call is TRBV10-3, the J call TRBJ1-2; 7 bases fit TRBD1. Per germline, CDR1 ENHRY and CDR2 SYGVKD. After removal of 4 bases from V and 7 bases from J, the junction contained 6 bases not matched to a gene. The CDR3 contains 13 residues. The CDR3 reads CAISASTGFGYTF. The CDR3 DNA sequence: TGTGCCATCAGTGCCTCGACAGGGTTTGGCTACACCTTC.

This CDR3 reads CSVSAGGGTEAFF. CDR3 nucleotides: TGCAGCGTTTCTGCGGGGGGTGGAACTGAAGCTTTCTTT. The chain has TRBV29-1 and TRBJ1-1; the D gene is possibly TRBD1 (5 bases). The V end was cut by 5 bases, the J end by 5 bases, with 15 bases between. In germline, CDR1 is SQVTM, CDR2 ANQGSEA. The CDR3 has 13 residues. Supplemented by reference TRBV29-1 and TRBJ1-1, the full variable domain reads SAVISQKPSRDICQRGTSLTIQCQVDSQVTMMFWYRQQPGQSLTLIATANQGSEATYESGFVIDKFPISRPNLTFSTLTVSNMSPEDSSIYLCSVSAGGGTEAFFGQGTRLTVV.

V is TRBV9 and J is TRBJ2-3; 7 bases are a match to TRBD2. Germline-derived CDR1 and CDR2 are SGDLS and YYNGEE. CDR3 size: 15 residues. J was trimmed by 5 bases and V by 3 bases; bases with no gene match: 9. The chain's CDR3 is CASSGGGGGIDTQYF. The CDR3 nucleotides are TGTGCCAGCAGCGGAGGCGGGGGAGGGATAGATACGCAGTATTTT.

V usage is TRBV19 and J usage is TRBJ1-4, with 7 bases lining up with TRBD1. The J segment lost 8 bases and the V segment lost 2 bases, leaving 5 bases of the junction unmatched. CDR3 size: 14 residues. The germline gives CDR1 LNHDA, CDR2 SQIVND (reference sequence). CDR3 in DNA: TGTGCCAGTAGTATAAGGGGGCCCGGAGAAAAACTGTTTTTT. Protein product: CASSIRGPGEKLFF.

The chain uses TRBV11-2 and TRBJ2-5; 12 bases map to TRBD1. Germline V gene lookup returns CDR1 SGHAT and CDR2 FQNNGV. The CDR3 runs to 17 residues. V was pared by 2 bases and J by 5 bases, with 9 bases of the junction left unmatched. The DNA for the CDR3 is TGTGCCAGCAGCTTATATGGGACAGGGGGCGCGGGGGAGACCCAGTACTTC. Protein sequence: CASSLYGTGGAGETQYF.

The chain combines TRBV5-1 with TRBJ2-2; 9 positions agree with TRBD1. Germline trimming cut 7 bases from V and 5 bases from J; bases unmatched to any gene: 6. The CDR3 loop spans 14 amino acids. Germline values: CDR1 SGHRS, CDR2 YFSETQ. The chain's CDR3 is CASAAQGATGELFF. In nucleotides, the CDR3 is TGCGCCAGCGCGGCACAGGGGGCTACCGGGGAGCTGTTTTTT.

The chain uses TRBV5-1 and TRBJ2-7, with a weak D call TRBD2 (5 bases). The CDR3 sequence is 15 residues long. The germline V and J ends were trimmed by 0 bases and 4 bases, with 14 bases remaining between them. CDR1 is SGHRS and CDR2 is YFSETQ in the germline V gene. CDR3 nucleotide sequence: TGCGCCAGCAGCTTGGACCCGGGGAGCTTGTACGAGCAGTACTTC. This gives the protein CASSLDPGSLYEQYF.

The DNA for the CDR3 is TGTGCCAGCAGCTTATACACAGATACGCAGTATTTT. Encoded protein: CASSLYTDTQYF. J is TRBJ2-3 and V is TRBV7-9; the D is unclear. This CDR3 contains 12 residues. The germline V and J ends were trimmed by 2 bases and 2 bases, with 2 bases remaining between them. CDR1 SEHNR and CDR2 FQNEAQ come from the germline V gene (reference sequence).

In this sample, this clone turned up once. The J gene is TRBJ1-1, the V gene TRBV3-1 (or the pseudogene TRBV3-2); D unclear. The ends were cut back, 1 base at V and 1 base at J, with 22 bases in the middle. The CDR3 spans 19 residues. Per germline, CDR1 LGHDT and CDR2 YNNKEL (reference sequence). CDR3 in amino acids: CASSQGIPKKGEKNTEAFF. The CDR3 bases are TGTGCCAGCAGCCAAGGGATCCCTAAAAAGGGAGAAAAGAACACTGAAGCTTTCTTT.

The chain couples TRBV6-5 to TRBJ1-5; the D gene is possibly TRBD1 (6 bases). V was cut by 4 bases and J by 5 bases, with 15 bases left in between. Germline V gene data show CDR1 as MNHEY and CDR2 as SVGAGI. CDR3 size: 15 residues. The CDR3 bases are TGTGCCAGCAGTTTGGGCAGCCCAGGGGATCAGCCCCAGCATTTT. It encodes CASSLGSPGDQPQHF.

This chain joins TRBV27 and TRBJ1-5, with 8 bases matching TRBD1. Trimming at V came to 8 bases and at J to 4 bases, leaving 4 bases not matched to a gene. Germline V gene lookup returns CDR1 MNHEY and CDR2 SMNVEV (reference sequence). This CDR3 has 13 amino acids. For the CDR3, the DNA is TGTGCCAGCTCACGACAGGGGAATCAGCCCCAGCATTTT. Residues: CASSRQGNQPQHF.

V usage is TRBV28 and J usage is TRBJ1-1; D ambiguous. Germline CDR1 MDHEN, CDR2 SYDVKM. Trimming left V 5 bases short and J 3 bases short, with 25 bases between. This CDR3 comprises 18 residues. CDR3 DNA: TGTGCCAGCAGTCCCTCCTTTAGGGCGCGGAGGGTTGACACTGAAGCTTTCTTT. This codes for CASSPSFRARRVDTEAFF.

The chain has TRBV29-1 and TRBJ1-1, with 8 nucleotides matching TRBD1. The ends lost 6 bases at V and 6 bases at J; junction bases unmatched: 6. CDR3 length equals 12 residues. Germline CDR1 is SQVTM and CDR2 is ANQGSEA. This chain's CDR3 is CSVRTGISEAFF. For the CDR3, the DNA is TGCAGCGTCAGGACAGGGATATCTGAAGCTTTCTTT.

This chain connects TRBV5-5 to TRBJ1-4, with D uncertain. V dropped 5 bases and J dropped 6 bases, with 8 bases sitting between them. The germline CDR1 and CDR2 sequences are SGHKS and YYEKEE (reference sequence). The CDR3 totals 12 residues. The CDR3 sequence: CASSYSDEKLFF. The CDR3 DNA is TGTGCCAGCAGTTATAGTGATGAAAAACTGTTTTTT.

The CDR3, as DNA: TGTGCCAGCAGCTTAAACAATCTCCATGGCTACACCTTC. Its protein product is CASSLNNLHGYTF. The genes are TRBV7-2 and TRBJ1-2; no clear D gene. Germline CDR1 reads SGHTA; CDR2 reads FQGNSA. V lost 2 bases to trimming and J lost 6 bases, with 10 bases between them. The CDR3 length is 13 residues.

The rearrangement uses TRBV15 and TRBJ1-1; tentatively, D is TRBD1 (5 bases). V lost 0 bases and J 11 bases, leaving 16 bases between the germline ends. CDR3 length equals 14 residues. Germline V gives CDR1 LNHNV, CDR2 YYDKDF (reference sequence). CDR3 nucleotides: TGTGCCACCAGCAGAGATACAGGCGGCTTGGGTGCTTTCTTT. Protein sequence: CATSRDTGGLGAFF.